This TCR beta chain appears in the sequencing data of a study of early T cells in non-severe SARS-CoV-2 infection. TCRdb itself ran the 5' RACE reads through MiXCR, one entry per CDR3 protein. Of tens of thousands of distinct CDR3 sequences in the sample, 13% to 15% are singletons; the top ten hold less than 5%. This clonotype was seen repeatedly, ten times or more. Trimming removed 4 bases from V and 4 bases from J, with 16 bases in between. The CDR3 consists of 15 residues. Germline values: CDR1 SGHRS, CDR2 YFSETQ. The genes are TRBV5-1 and TRBJ2-3; a weak D match, TRBD1 (6 bases). The source material was whole blood, sampled at baseline. The clonotype was recovered from an adult who was a healthcare worker with PCR-confirmed SARS-CoV-2 infection or an uninfected control (not recorded which). In nucleotides, the CDR3 is TGCGCCAGCAGCGCCGGGACACCAAAGGCAGATACGCAGTATTTT. Its translation: CASSAGTPKADTQYF.